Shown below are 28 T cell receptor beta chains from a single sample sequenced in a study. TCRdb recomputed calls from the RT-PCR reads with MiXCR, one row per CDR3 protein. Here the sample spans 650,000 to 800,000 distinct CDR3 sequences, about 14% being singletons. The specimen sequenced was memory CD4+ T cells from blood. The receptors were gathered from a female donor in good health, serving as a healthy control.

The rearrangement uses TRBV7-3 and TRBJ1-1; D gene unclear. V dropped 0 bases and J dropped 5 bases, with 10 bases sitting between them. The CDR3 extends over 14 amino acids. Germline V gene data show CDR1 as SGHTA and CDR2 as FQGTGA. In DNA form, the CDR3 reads TGTGCCAGCAGCTTAACGGACGGGATAACTGAAGCTTTCTTT. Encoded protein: CASSLTDGITEAFF.

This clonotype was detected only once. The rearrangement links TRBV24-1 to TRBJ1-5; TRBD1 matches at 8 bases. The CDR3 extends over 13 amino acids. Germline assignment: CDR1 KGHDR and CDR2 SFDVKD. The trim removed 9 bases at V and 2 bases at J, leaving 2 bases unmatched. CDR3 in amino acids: CATGQGGNQPQHF. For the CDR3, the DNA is TGTGCCACCGGACAGGGCGGCAATCAGCCCCAGCATTTT.

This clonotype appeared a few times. Written as DNA, the CDR3 is TGCAGTGTCTCGCGACTAGCGGGAGGGTACGAGCAGTACTTC. It yields the protein CSVSRLAGGYEQYF. The gene calls are TRBV20-1 and TRBJ2-7, with TRBD2 matching 14 bases. CDR3 length: 14 amino acids. Germline V gene sequence: CDR1 DFQATT, CDR2 SNEGSKA (reference sequence). J gave up 4 bases and V 7 bases, and 6 bases lay outside the gene matches.

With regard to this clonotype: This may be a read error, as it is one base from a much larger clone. For the CDR3, the DNA is TGCAGTGCTGGCTTAATGACTGCTGAAGCTTTCTTT. Translating it yields CSAGLMTAEAFF. The V and J genes are TRBV20-1 and TRBJ1-1; D is unresolved. The germline CDR1 and CDR2 sequences are DFQATT and SNEGSKA (reference sequence). Deletions cut 5 bases from V and 6 bases from J, with 13 bases between. There are 12 residues in the CDR3.

CDR3 DNA sequence: TGCGCCAGCAGCTTGGGTACTAGCGGGATGTCCGGGGAGCTGTTTTTT. The encoded protein is CASSLGTSGMSGELFF. The V and J genes are TRBV5-1 and TRBJ2-2, with 10 bases matching TRBD2. Germline CDR1 is SGHRS and CDR2 is YFSETQ. CDR3 size: 16 residues. V gave up 0 bases and J gave up 6 bases; unmatched junction bases: 5.

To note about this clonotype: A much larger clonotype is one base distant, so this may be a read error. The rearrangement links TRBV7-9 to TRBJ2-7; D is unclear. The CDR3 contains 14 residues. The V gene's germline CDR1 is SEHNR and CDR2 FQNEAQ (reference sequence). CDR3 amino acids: CASRLVSVSYEQYF. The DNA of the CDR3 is TGTGCCAGCAGATTAGTAAGTGTTTCCTACGAGCAGTACTTC.

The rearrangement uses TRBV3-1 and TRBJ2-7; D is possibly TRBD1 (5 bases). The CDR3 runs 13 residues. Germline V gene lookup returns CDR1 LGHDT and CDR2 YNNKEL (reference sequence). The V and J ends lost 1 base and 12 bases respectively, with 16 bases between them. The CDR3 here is CASSQATQQATYF. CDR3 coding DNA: TGTGCCAGCAGCCAAGCGACTCAACAGGCCACGTACTTC.

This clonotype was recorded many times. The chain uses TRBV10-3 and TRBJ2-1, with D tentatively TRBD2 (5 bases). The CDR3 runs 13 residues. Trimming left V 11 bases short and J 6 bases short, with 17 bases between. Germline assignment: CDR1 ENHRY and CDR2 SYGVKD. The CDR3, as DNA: TGTGCCGTACGCGAGGGTTCGGGCAATGAGCAGTTCTTC. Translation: CAVREGSGNEQFF.

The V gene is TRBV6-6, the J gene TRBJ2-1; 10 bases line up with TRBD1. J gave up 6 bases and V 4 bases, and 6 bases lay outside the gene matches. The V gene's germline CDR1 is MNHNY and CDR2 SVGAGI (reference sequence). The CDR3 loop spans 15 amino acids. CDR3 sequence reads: CASSSETGGFNEQFF. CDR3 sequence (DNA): TGTGCCAGCAGTTCCGAGACAGGGGGCTTCAATGAGCAGTTCTTC.

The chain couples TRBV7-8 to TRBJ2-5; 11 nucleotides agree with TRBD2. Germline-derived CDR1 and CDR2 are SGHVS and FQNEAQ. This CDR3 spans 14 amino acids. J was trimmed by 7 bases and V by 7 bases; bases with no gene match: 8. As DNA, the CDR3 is TGTGCCAGCACCAATAGCGGGAGGGCTGGGACCCAGTACTTC. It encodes CASTNSGRAGTQYF.

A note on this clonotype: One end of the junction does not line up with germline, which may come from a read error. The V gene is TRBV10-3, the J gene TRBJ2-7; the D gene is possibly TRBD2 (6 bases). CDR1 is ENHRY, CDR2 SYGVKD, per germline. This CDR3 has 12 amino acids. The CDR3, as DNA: TGTGCCATTGCCAGGGACTCCTACGATCAGTACTTC. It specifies CAIARDSYDQYF.

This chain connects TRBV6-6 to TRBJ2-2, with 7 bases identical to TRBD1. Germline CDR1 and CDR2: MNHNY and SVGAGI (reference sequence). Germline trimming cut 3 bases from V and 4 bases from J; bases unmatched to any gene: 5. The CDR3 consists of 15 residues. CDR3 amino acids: CASSYPAGGTGELFF. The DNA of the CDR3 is TGTGCCAGCAGTTATCCGGCAGGGGGCACCGGGGAGCTGTTTTTT.

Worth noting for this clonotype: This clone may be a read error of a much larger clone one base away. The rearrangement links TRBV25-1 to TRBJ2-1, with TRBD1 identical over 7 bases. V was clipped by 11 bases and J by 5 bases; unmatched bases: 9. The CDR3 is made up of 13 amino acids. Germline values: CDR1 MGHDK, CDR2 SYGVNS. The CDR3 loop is CAHEGAEHNEQFF. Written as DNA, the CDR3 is TGTGCCCACGAGGGGGCGGAACACAATGAGCAGTTCTTC.

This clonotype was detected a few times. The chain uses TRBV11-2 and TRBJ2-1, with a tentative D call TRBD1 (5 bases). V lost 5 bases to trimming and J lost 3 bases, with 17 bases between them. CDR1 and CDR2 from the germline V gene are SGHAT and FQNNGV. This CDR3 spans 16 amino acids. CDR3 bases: TGTGCCAGCAGCCCTCGCGGCGAGACAGACTACAATGAGCAGTTCTTC. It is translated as CASSPRGETDYNEQFF.

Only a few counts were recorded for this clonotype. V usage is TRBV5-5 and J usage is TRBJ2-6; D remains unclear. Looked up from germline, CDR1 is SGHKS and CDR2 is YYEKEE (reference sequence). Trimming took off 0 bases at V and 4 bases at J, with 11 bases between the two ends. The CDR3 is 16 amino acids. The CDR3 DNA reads TGTGCCAGCAGCTTGGCCGACCCGCTAGGGGCCAACGTCCTGACTTTC. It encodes CASSLADPLGANVLTF. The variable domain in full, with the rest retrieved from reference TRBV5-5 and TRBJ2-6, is DAGVTQSPTHLIKTRGQQVTLRCSPISGHKSVSWYQQVLGQGPQFIFQYYEKEERGRGNFPDRFSARQFPNYSSELNVNALLLGDSALYLCASSLADPLGANVLTFGAGSRLTVL.

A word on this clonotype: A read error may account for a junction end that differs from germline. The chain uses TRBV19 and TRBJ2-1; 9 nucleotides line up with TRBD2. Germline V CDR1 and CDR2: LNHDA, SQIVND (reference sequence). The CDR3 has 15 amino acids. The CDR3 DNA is TGTGCCAGTAGGATTAGCGGGAGCTCCCACAATGAGCAGTTCTTC. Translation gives CASRISGSSHNEQFF.

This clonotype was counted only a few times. The CDR3 nucleotides read TGCAGTGGGAAAGAGGGGGCAGATACGCAGTATTTT. Translation gives CSGKEGADTQYF. The chain combines TRBV20-1 with TRBJ2-3; D might be TRBD1 (6 bases). V was pared by 7 bases and J by 4 bases, with 12 bases between. This CDR3 contains 12 residues. Germline CDR1 and CDR2: DFQATT and SNEGSKA (reference sequence).

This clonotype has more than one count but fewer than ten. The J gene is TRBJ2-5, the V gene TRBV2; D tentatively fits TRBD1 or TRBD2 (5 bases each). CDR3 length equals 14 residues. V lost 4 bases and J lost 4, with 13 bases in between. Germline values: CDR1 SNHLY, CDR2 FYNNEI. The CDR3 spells CASSGQRVRETQYF. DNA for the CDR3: TGTGCCAGCAGTGGACAGAGGGTACGAGAGACCCAGTACTTC. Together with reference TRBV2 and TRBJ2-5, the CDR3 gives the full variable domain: EPEVTQTPSHQVTQMGQEVILRCVPISNHLYFYWYRQILGQKVEFLVSFYNNEISEKSEIFDDQFSVERPDGSNFTLKIRSTKLEDSAMYFCASSGQRVRETQYFGPGTRLLVL.

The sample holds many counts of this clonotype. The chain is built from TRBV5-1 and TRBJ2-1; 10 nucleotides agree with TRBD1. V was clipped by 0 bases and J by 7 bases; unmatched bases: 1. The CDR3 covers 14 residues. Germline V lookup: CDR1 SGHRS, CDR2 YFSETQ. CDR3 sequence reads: CASSLVDRGNEQFF. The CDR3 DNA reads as TGCGCCAGCAGCTTGGTGGACAGGGGGAATGAGCAGTTCTTC.

Here the CDR3 reads CASRLDRGNSNEQFF. The CDR3 DNA is TGTGCCAGCAGATTAGACAGGGGGAATTCGAATGAGCAGTTCTTC. The chain joins TRBV6-1 to TRBJ2-1; 9 bases map to TRBD1. Germline lookup yields CDR1 MNHNS and CDR2 SASEGT. The CDR3 totals 15 residues. Germline trimming cut 6 bases from V and 7 bases from J; bases unmatched to any gene: 10.

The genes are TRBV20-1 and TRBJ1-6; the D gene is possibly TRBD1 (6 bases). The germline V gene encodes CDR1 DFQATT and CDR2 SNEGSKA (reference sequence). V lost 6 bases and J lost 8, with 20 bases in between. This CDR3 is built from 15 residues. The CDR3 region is CSARGGGVNHSPLHF. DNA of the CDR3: TGCAGTGCCCGTGGGGGGGGCGTAAATCATTCACCCCTCCACTTT.

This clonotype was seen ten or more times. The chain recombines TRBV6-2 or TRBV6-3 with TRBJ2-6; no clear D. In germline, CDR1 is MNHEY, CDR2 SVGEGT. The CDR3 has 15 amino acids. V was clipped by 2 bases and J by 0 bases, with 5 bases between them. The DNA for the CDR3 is TGTGCCAGCAGTTACGTAATCTCTGGGGCCAACGTCCTGACTTTC. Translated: CASSYVISGANVLTF.

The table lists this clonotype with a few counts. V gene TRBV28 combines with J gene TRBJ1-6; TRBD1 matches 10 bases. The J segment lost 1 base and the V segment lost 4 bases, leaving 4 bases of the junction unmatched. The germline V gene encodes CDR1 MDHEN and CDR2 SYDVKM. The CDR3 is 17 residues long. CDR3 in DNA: TGTGCCAGCAGTTCCCTGGGACAGGGGTCCTATAATTCACCCCTCCACTTT. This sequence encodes CASSSLGQGSYNSPLHF.

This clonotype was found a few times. CDR3 DNA: TGCAGTCCACAGGGGATCCAAGAGACCCAGTACTTC. Translated: CSPQGIQETQYF. The V call is TRBV20-1, the J call TRBJ2-5; 7 bases fit TRBD1. The trim removed 8 bases at V and 1 base at J, leaving 4 bases unmatched. Germline V lookup: CDR1 DFQATT, CDR2 SNEGSKA (reference sequence). This CDR3 is 12 amino acids long.

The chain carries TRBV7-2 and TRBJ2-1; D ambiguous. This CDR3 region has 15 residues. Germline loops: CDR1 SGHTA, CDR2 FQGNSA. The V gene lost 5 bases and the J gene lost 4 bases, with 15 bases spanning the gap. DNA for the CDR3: TGTGCCAGCAGCCTAGTCATTTCTGATTACAATGAGCAGTTCTTC. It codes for CASSLVISDYNEQFF.

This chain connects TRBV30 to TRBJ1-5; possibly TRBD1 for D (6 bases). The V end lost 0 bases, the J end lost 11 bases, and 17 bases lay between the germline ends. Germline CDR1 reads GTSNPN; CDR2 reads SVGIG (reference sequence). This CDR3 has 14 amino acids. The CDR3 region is CAWSVTTGIRAQHF. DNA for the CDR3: TGTGCCTGGAGTGTAACGACAGGCATCAGGGCCCAGCATTTT. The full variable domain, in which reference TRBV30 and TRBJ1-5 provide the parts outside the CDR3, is SQTIHQWPATLVQPVGSPLSLECTVEGTSNPNLYWYRQAAGRGLQLLFYSVGIGQISSEVPQNLSASRPQDRQFILSSKKLLLSDSGFYLCAWSVTTGIRAQHFGDGTRLSIL.

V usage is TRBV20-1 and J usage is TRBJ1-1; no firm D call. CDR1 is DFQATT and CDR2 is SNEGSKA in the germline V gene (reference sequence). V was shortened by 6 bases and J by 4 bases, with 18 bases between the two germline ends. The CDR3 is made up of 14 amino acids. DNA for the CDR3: TGCAGTGCCTTGGAACGGGGAGGGAGCACTGAAGCTTTCTTT. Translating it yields CSALERGGSTEAFF.

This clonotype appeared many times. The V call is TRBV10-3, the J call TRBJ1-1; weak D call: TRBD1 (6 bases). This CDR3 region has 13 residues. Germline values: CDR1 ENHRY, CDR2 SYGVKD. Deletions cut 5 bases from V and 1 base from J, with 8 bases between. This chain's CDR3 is CAISTQGNTEAFF. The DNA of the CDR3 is TGTGCCATCAGTACACAGGGGAACACTGAAGCTTTCTTT.